The 9 T cell receptor beta chains presented below share a single source sample, sequenced in a study of STAT5B mutations in CD4+ large granular lymphocyte leukemia. Assay: immunoSEQ multiplex PCR; the TCRdb copy retains only in-frame clones and omits some. The sample consists of approximately 23,000 clones, 78% of them appearing once. Sequencing was carried out using CD4+ T cells from blood buffy coats. The receptors shown here come from a human donor in good health.

The chain employs TRBV29-1 and TRBJ2-7, with no clear D. The CDR3 extends over 12 amino acids. Per germline, CDR1 SQVTM and CDR2 ANQGSEA. Trimming shortened V by 5 bases and J by 0 bases, and 8 bases separated the two germline ends. The CDR3 DNA is TGCAGCGTTCGGCAGAGCTCCTACGAGCAGTACTTC. Its protein product is CSVRQSSYEQYF.

The chain employs TRBV7-9 and TRBJ1-3; D is ambiguous. This CDR3 contains 15 residues. Trimming left V 1 base short and J 0 bases short, with 7 bases between. Germline loops: CDR1 SEHNR, CDR2 FQNEAQ (reference sequence). CDR3 residues: CASSLGGTSGNTIYF. The CDR3 bases are TGTGCCAGCAGCTTAGGCGGTACCTCTGGAAACACCATATATTTT.

The rearrangement uses TRBV5-8 and TRBJ2-5, with 12 bases fitting TRBD2. Germline V gene lookup returns CDR1 SGHTS and CDR2 YDEGEE. V was pared by 4 bases and J by 4 bases, with 8 bases of the junction left unmatched. CDR3 length: 16 amino acids. This CDR3 reads CASSLLAGGPRETQYF. CDR3 DNA sequence: TGTGCCAGCAGCCTCCTAGCGGGAGGGCCCCGAGAGACCCAGTACTTC. The whole variable domain, remainder taken from reference TRBV5-8 and TRBJ2-5, is EAGVTQSPTHLIKTRGQQATLRCSPISGHTSVYWYQQALGLGLQFLLWYDEGEERNRGNFPPRFSGRQFPNYSSELNVNALELEDSALYLCASSLLAGGPRETQYFGPGTRLLVL.

The gene calls are TRBV29-1 and TRBJ2-2; 8 bases map to TRBD1. The CDR3 extends over 15 amino acids. Per germline, CDR1 SQVTM and CDR2 ANQGSEA. J lost 6 bases, V lost 6 bases, and 12 bases had no gene match. In DNA form, the CDR3 reads TGCAGCGTAGGACAGGGAATAGTATTATCCGGGGAGCTGTTTTTT. It yields the protein CSVGQGIVLSGELFF.

V usage is TRBV28 and J usage is TRBJ2-7; 11 positions match TRBD2. The CDR3 sequence is 15 residues long. J was trimmed by 2 bases and V by 6 bases; bases with no gene match: 6. The germline V gene encodes CDR1 MDHEN and CDR2 SYDVKM. The CDR3 reads CASRRGLAVPYEQYF. CDR3 nucleotides: TGTGCCAGCAGACGGGGACTAGCGGTCCCCTACGAGCAGTACTTC.

The rearrangement uses TRBV4-2 and TRBJ1-2; D remains ambiguous. This CDR3 is built from 15 residues. V was cut by 0 bases and J by 7 bases, with 15 bases left in between. Germline lookup yields CDR1 LGHNA and CDR2 YNFKEQ. CDR3 amino acids: CASSQDMSRSGGYTF. CDR3 nucleotides: TGTGCCAGCAGCCAAGATATGAGCCGGTCGGGTGGCTACACCTTC.

This clone was counted a single time. V is TRBV19 and J is TRBJ1-2; D gene ambiguous. Germline loops: CDR1 LNHDA, CDR2 SQIVND (reference sequence). V lost 7 bases to trimming and J lost 2 bases, with 14 bases between them. CDR3 length: 14 amino acids. The CDR3: CASTLRARNYGYTF. The CDR3, as DNA: TGTGCCAGTACCCTAAGAGCCAGAAACTATGGCTACACCTTC.

The chain has TRBV7-2 and TRBJ2-1; possible D gene TRBD2, 6 bases. This CDR3 is 14 amino acids long. V lost 1 base, J lost 7 bases, and 11 bases lay in between. Germline-derived CDR1 and CDR2 are SGHTA and FQGNSA. The CDR3 loop reads CASSLGLGVNEQFF. Written as DNA, the CDR3 is TGTGCCAGCAGCTTAGGACTAGGAGTGAATGAGCAGTTCTTC.

The V gene is TRBV5-1, the J gene TRBJ1-4; D gene ambiguous. V lost 0 bases and J lost 5, with 8 bases in between. The germline V gene encodes CDR1 SGHRS and CDR2 YFSETQ. This CDR3 comprises 14 residues. CDR3 region: CASSLELGNEKLFF. CDR3 nucleotide sequence: TGCGCCAGCAGCTTGGAGTTGGGGAATGAAAAACTGTTTTTT.